This TCR beta chain was recorded in a study of cytomegalovirus exposure and HLA in healthy donors. The study's findings and limits: Presence/absence analyses assumed roughly uniform sequencing depth across donors. HLA alleles showed associations with around 15,000 TCR beta sequences in a later analysis, at a 0.05 false discovery rate. Reports indicate that TCR beta sequences accurately predicted the HLA-A and HLA-B alleles of most subjects.

The PCR contained 60 Vbeta and 13 Jbeta primers. The assay was immunoSEQ multiplex PCR, and TCRdb's table has in-frame clones only and misses some. In the table there are about 150,000 clones, roughly 79% of which are singletons. With V trimmed by 0 bases and J by 10 bases, 5 bases remained unmatched. Germline CDR1 is GTSNPN and CDR2 is SVGIG (reference sequence). CDR3 length: 13 amino acids. Remarks on this clone: As yet, its antigen is unknown.

Samples came from healthy bone marrow donors. This chain joins TRBV30 and TRBJ2-1, with TRBD2 matching 8 bases. The sequenced sample consisted of PBMCs. The receptor comes from a man aged 35-49 years in good health and CMV-seronegative. The CDR3 sequence is CAWSVAGGREQFF. The CDR3 bases are TGTGCCTGGAGTGTGGCGGGAGGTCGGGAGCAGTTCTTC.